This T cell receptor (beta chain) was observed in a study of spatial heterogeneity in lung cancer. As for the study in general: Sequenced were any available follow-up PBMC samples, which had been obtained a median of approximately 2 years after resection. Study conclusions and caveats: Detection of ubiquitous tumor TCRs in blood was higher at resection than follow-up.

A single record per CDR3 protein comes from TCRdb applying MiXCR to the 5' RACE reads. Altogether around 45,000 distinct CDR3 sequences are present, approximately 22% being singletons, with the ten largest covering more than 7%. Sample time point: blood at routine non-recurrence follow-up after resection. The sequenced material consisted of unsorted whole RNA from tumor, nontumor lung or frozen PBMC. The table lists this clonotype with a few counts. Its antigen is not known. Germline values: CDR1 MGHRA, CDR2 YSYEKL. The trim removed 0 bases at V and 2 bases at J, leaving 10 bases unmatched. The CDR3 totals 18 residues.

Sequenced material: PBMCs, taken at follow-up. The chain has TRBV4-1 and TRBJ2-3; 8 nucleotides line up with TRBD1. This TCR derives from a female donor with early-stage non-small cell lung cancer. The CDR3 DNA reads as TGCGCCAGCAGCCAAGATTATTTGGGACAGGATTACACAGATACGCAGTATTTT. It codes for CASSQDYLGQDYTDTQYF.